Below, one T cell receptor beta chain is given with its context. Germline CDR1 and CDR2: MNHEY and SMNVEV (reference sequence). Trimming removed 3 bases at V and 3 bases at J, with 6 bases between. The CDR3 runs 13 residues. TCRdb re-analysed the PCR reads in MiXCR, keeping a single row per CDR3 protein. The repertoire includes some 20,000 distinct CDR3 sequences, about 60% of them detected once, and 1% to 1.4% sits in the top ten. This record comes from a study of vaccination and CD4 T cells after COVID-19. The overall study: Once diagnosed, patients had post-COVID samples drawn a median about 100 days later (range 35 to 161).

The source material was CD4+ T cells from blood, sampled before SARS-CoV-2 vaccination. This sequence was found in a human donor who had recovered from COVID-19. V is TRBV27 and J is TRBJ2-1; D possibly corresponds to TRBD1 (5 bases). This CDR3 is CASSFDSYNEQFF. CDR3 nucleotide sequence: TGTGCCAGCAGTTTCGACAGCTACAATGAGCAGTTCTTC.